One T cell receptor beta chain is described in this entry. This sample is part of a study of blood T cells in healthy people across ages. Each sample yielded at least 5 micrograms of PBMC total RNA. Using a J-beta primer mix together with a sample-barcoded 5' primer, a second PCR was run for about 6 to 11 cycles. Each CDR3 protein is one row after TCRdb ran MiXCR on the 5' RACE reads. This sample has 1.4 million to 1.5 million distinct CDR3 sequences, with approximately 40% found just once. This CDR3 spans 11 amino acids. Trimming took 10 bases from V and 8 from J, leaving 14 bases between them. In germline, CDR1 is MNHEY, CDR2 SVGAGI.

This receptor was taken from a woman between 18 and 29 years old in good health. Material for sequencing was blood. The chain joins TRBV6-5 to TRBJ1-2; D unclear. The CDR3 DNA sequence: TGTGCCACCAATCACGGGGAGGGCTACACCTTC. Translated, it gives CATNHGEGYTF.